The 25 T cell receptor beta chains listed next were all sequenced from one sample in a study of type 1 and type 2 diabetes patients. PCR was run on genomic DNA. Amplification of the beta chain CDR3 used 30 forward and 13 reverse multiplex primers. TCRdb re-derived calls from the multiplex PCR reads in MiXCR, one entry per CDR3 protein. The table lists under 300,000 distinct CDR3 sequences, roughly 48% of them singletons. The sequenced sample was peripheral blood mononuclear cells (PBMCs). The receptor set was obtained from a man in his late teens or twenties with type 2 diabetes.

The genes are TRBV30 and TRBJ2-7; D possibly corresponds to TRBD2 (5 bases). Germline V CDR1 and CDR2: GTSNPN, SVGIG (reference sequence). The length of the CDR3 is 14 residues. Trimming stripped 1 base from V and 2 bases from J, with 12 bases between. DNA of the CDR3: TGTGCCTGGAGTGCAGCGGCTAGACCCTACGAGCAGTACTTC. It yields the protein CAWSAAARPYEQYF.

The V and J genes are TRBV19 and TRBJ2-1; TRBD2 aligns across 10 bases. Germline V gives CDR1 LNHDA, CDR2 SQIVND (reference sequence). The J segment lost 7 bases and the V segment lost 4 bases, leaving 10 bases of the junction unmatched. This CDR3 has 16 residues. CDR3 nucleotide sequence: TGTGCCAGTAGTACCCCCCTAGCGGGAGTAATGAATGAGCAGTTCTTC. Its protein product is CASSTPLAGVMNEQFF.

This clonotype was observed a few times. The chain recombines TRBV20-1 with TRBJ2-5; no definite D call. CDR3 size: 12 residues. V was trimmed by 6 bases and J by 4 bases, leaving 12 bases between them. Germline V gives CDR1 DFQATT, CDR2 SNEGSKA (reference sequence). DNA for the CDR3: TGCAGTGCAGCCCGTGGCGGAGAGACCCAGTACTTC. Its protein is CSAARGGETQYF.

The rearrangement joins TRBV5-8 to TRBJ2-3, with D possibly being TRBD1 (6 bases). The CDR3 has 14 amino acids. With 3 bases removed from V and 5 bases from J, the gap between germline ends came to 13 bases. CDR1 and CDR2 from the germline V gene are SGHTS and YDEGEE. The CDR3 DNA sequence: TGTGCCAGCAGCTCGGGGCAGGGGAAAGATACGCAGTATTTT. This translates into CASSSGQGKDTQYF. The whole variable domain, remainder taken from reference TRBV5-8 and TRBJ2-3, is EAGVTQSPTHLIKTRGQQATLRCSPISGHTSVYWYQQALGLGLQFLLWYDEGEERNRGNFPPRFSGRQFPNYSSELNVNALELEDSALYLCASSSGQGKDTQYFGPGTRLTVL.

This sequence joins TRBV25-1 and TRBJ2-1; TRBD2 matches at 12 bases. The CDR3 is 15 residues long. Trimming cost V 7 bases and J 5 bases; bases outside gene matches: 6. Germline V gene sequence: CDR1 MGHDK, CDR2 SYGVNS. The CDR3, as DNA: TGTGCCAGCAAGCGCAGACTAGCGGGAGACAATGAGCAGTTCTTC. Translated: CASKRRLAGDNEQFF.

This clonotype was seen a few times. In nucleotides, the CDR3 is TGCAGCGGAAATCAAGAGACCCAGTACTTC. It specifies CSGNQETQYF. The V gene is TRBV29-1, the J gene TRBJ2-5; no reliable D call. From germline, CDR1 is SQVTM and CDR2 ANQGSEA. Trimming took 7 bases from V and 2 from J, leaving 5 bases between them. The CDR3 runs to 10 residues. Full variable domain (outside the CDR3, taken from reference TRBV29-1 and TRBJ2-5): SAVISQKPSRDICQRGTSLTIQCQVDSQVTMMFWYRQQPGQSLTLIATANQGSEATYESGFVIDKFPISRPNLTFSTLTVSNMSPEDSSIYLCSGNQETQYFGPGTRLLVL.

V is TRBV20-1 and J is TRBJ2-6, with 9 positions matching TRBD2. The ends lost 3 bases at V and 0 bases at J; junction bases unmatched: 6. The CDR3 length is 17 residues. Germline values: CDR1 DFQATT, CDR2 SNEGSKA (reference sequence). The CDR3 region has the DNA TGCAGTGCTAGGGTACTAGCGGGTTTCTCTGGGGCCAACGTCCTGACTTTC. Translating gives CSARVLAGFSGANVLTF.

The table lists this clonotype with many counts. At one end, the junction sequence differs from germline, possibly due to a read error. The chain couples TRBV6-5 to TRBJ2-3, with D unclear. The DNA matches TRBJ2-7 better at its end, which makes the J call doubtful. The CDR3 spans 11 residues. Germline CDR1 MNHEY, CDR2 SVGAGI. CDR3: CASSYGDTQYF. For the CDR3, the DNA is TGTGCCAGTAGTTACGGCGACACGCAGTACTTC.

As concerns this clonotype: One junction end does not reproduce the germline sequence, and a read error may be involved. This chain connects TRBV25-1 to TRBJ1-4; D uncertain. Germline CDR1 MGHDK, CDR2 SYGVNS. The CDR3 loop spans 14 amino acids. CDR3 DNA sequence: TGTGCCAGCAGTCCCCGTTCGATTAATGAAGAACTGTTTTTT. This translates into CASSPRSINEELFF.

Written as DNA, the CDR3 is TGTGCCAGCAGAAAGCGGGAAACTAGCACAGATACGCAGTATTTT. This sequence encodes CASRKRETSTDTQYF. The genes are TRBV28 and TRBJ2-3, with TRBD2 identical over 7 bases. This CDR3 region has 15 residues. Germline CDR1 and CDR2: MDHEN and SYDVKM. With 6 bases clipped from V and 0 bases from J, the junction kept 6 bases outside the gene matches.

The J gene is TRBJ2-7, the V gene TRBV4-2; D may be TRBD1 or TRBD2 (5 bases each). The CDR3 runs to 17 residues. Looked up from germline, CDR1 is LGHNA and CDR2 is YNFKEQ. V dropped 5 bases and J dropped 4 bases, with 24 bases sitting between them. Here the CDR3 DNA reads TGTGCCAGCAGCACCTTCGGGGACCCGGGGCAAGGGTACGAGCAGTACTTC. Encoded protein: CASSTFGDPGQGYEQYF.

DNA of the CDR3: TGTGCCTGGAGTGTACCCAACCAAGAGACCCAGTACTTC. Amino acids: CAWSVPNQETQYF. The chain uses TRBV30 and TRBJ2-5; D ambiguous. Germline values: CDR1 GTSNPN, CDR2 SVGIG (reference sequence). CDR3 length: 13 residues. The V and J ends lost 0 bases and 0 bases respectively, with 5 bases between them.

There are a few counts of this clonotype. The chain combines TRBV20-1 with TRBJ2-2; maybe TRBD1 (6 bases). V shed 1 base and J shed 0 bases, with 12 bases lying between them. The CDR3 totals 16 residues. Per germline, CDR1 DFQATT and CDR2 SNEGSKA (reference sequence). Written as DNA, the CDR3 is TGCAGTGCTAGAGGAGGACAGATCTCGAACACCGGGGAGCTGTTTTTT. It is translated as CSARGGQISNTGELFF.

The rearrangement uses TRBV13 and TRBJ2-6; D perhaps matches TRBD1 (5 bases). The V end lost 0 bases, the J end lost 0 bases, and 9 bases lay between the germline ends. Germline assignment: CDR1 PRHDT and CDR2 FYEKMQ (reference sequence). The CDR3 covers 17 residues. The CDR3 loop reads CASSLGRTTSGANVLTF. The CDR3 DNA is TGTGCCAGCAGCTTAGGCCGGACAACCTCTGGGGCCAACGTCCTGACTTTC. Combining the CDR3 with reference TRBV13 and TRBJ2-6 gives the whole variable domain AAGVIQSPRHLIKEKRETATLKCYPIPRHDTVYWYQQGPGQDPQFLISFYEKMQSDKGSIPDRFSAQQFSDYHSELNMSSLELGDSALYFCASSLGRTTSGANVLTFGAGSRLTVL.

About this clonotype: Being one base from a much bigger clone, this may be a read error. The CDR3 end shows no conserved phenylalanine or tryptophan, and so a read error is likely. This chain uses TRBV2 with TRBJ1-2, with 9 positions matching TRBD1. The CDR3 consists of 13 residues. V gave up 10 bases and J gave up 5 bases; unmatched junction bases: 8. Germline CDR1 SNHLY, CDR2 FYNNEI. The CDR3 reads CATQQGAGYGYTS. As DNA, the CDR3 is TGTGCCACCCAACAGGGGGCAGGGTATGGCTACACCTCC.

The gene calls are TRBV19 and TRBJ2-1; D perhaps matches TRBD2 (5 bases). Trimming pared 7 bases from V and 6 bases from J, leaving 10 bases between. Looked up from germline, CDR1 is LNHDA and CDR2 is SQIVND (reference sequence). CDR3 length: 12 residues. In nucleotides, the CDR3 is TGTGCCAGTAATGAGGGAATCAATGAGCAGTTCTTC. This gives the protein CASNEGINEQFF.

This sequence joins TRBV9 and TRBJ1-2; 7 nucleotides align to TRBD1. The CDR3 consists of 13 residues. Germline trimming cut 6 bases from V and 5 bases from J; bases unmatched to any gene: 7. Germline V gene lookup returns CDR1 SGDLS and CDR2 YYNGEE. CDR3 sequence: CASTQGGDYGYTF. In DNA form, the CDR3 reads TGTGCCAGCACCCAGGGGGGGGATTATGGCTACACCTTC.

The rearrangement joins TRBV9 to TRBJ1-2; a weak D match, TRBD1 (6 bases). The CDR3 consists of 13 residues. V lost 3 bases to trimming and J lost 8 bases, with 14 bases between them. Germline V gene lookup returns CDR1 SGDLS and CDR2 YYNGEE. For the CDR3, the DNA is TGTGCCAGCAGCGAACAGGGAGAAGGCGGCTACACCTTC. This translates into CASSEQGEGGYTF.

This chain links TRBV7-3 with TRBJ2-7, with D possibly being TRBD2 (6 bases). The CDR3 spans 13 residues. Germline-derived CDR1 and CDR2 are SGHTA and FQGTGA. With 5 bases removed from V and 7 bases from J, the gap between germline ends came to 15 bases. DNA for the CDR3: TGTGCCAGCAGCCCAGGTCCGGGGGATGAGCAGTACTTC. It specifies CASSPGPGDEQYF. The variable domain in full, with the rest retrieved from reference TRBV7-3 and TRBJ2-7, is GAGVSQTPSNKVTEKGKYVELRCDPISGHTALYWYRQSLGQGPEFLIYFQGTGAADDSGLPNDRFFAVRPEGSVSTLKIQRTERGDSAVYLCASSPGPGDEQYFGPGTRLTVT.

This clonotype has a handful of counts. The chain employs TRBV30 and TRBJ2-1; possibly TRBD2 for D (5 bases). CDR3 length equals 15 residues. CDR1 GTSNPN and CDR2 SVGIG come from the germline V gene (reference sequence). The V and J ends lost 2 bases and 7 bases respectively, with 18 bases between them. Written as DNA, the CDR3 is TGTGCCTGGAGTTTTGCCCGGGAAGGCGTAAATGAGCAGTTCTTC. It specifies CAWSFAREGVNEQFF.

This clonotype was detected only a few times. The V gene is TRBV5-1, the J gene TRBJ1-1; no clear D. CDR1 and CDR2 (germline): SGHRS, YFSETQ. The CDR3 contains 14 residues. V was trimmed by 2 bases and J by 1 base, leaving 9 bases between them. CDR3 loop: CASSFQPSNTEAFF. The CDR3 nucleotides are TGCGCCAGCAGCTTCCAGCCCTCGAACACTGAAGCTTTCTTT.

The J gene is TRBJ2-7, the V gene TRBV27; D unresolved. This CDR3 spans 15 amino acids. V lost 3 bases and J lost 4, with 16 bases in between. Germline V gives CDR1 MNHEY, CDR2 SMNVEV (reference sequence). The CDR3 nucleotides are TGTGCCAGCAGTTTTAGTCTACAGTTTCGGTACGAGCAGTACTTC. It translates to CASSFSLQFRYEQYF.

This clonotype was seen just once. The J gene is TRBJ1-2, the V gene TRBV7-2; D might be TRBD1 (5 bases). CDR1 and CDR2 from the germline V gene are SGHTA and FQGNSA. The CDR3 is 18 residues long. The V end was cut by 4 bases, the J end by 1 base, with 22 bases between. CDR3 nucleotides: TGTGCCAGCAGCTCGACCGATGGACAACTGTGGGGTAACTATGGCTACACCTTC. It is translated as CASSSTDGQLWGNYGYTF.

V and J are TRBV14 and TRBJ1-5; the match to TRBD1 covers 7 bases. The CDR3 is 17 amino acids. Per the germline V gene, CDR1 is SGHDN and CDR2 is FVKESK. Losses at the gene ends were 0 bases for V and 0 bases for J; bases not matched to a gene: 5. The CDR3 nucleotides are TGTGCCAGCAGCCAAGATGAATGGGACAGTAGCAATCAGCCCCAGCATTTT. This codes for CASSQDEWDSSNQPQHF.

This clonotype occurred a few times. The chain recombines TRBV4-3 with TRBJ2-1; possibly TRBD1 for D (6 bases). Germline loops: CDR1 LGHNA, CDR2 YSLEER. The V end lost 6 bases, the J end lost 5 bases, and 11 bases lay between the germline ends. The CDR3 consists of 13 residues. The CDR3 bases are TGCGCCAGCAGTACAGGGAACAACAATGAGCAGTTCTTC. Its protein product is CASSTGNNNEQFF.